Presented here are 25 T cell receptor beta chains from one specimen sequenced in a study of identical twins. TCRdb re-called the 5' RACE reads through MiXCR, storing one row per CDR3 protein. The sample lists more than 1.5 million distinct CDR3 sequences, around 33% occurring once. The source material was cord blood. All receptors come from a newborn girl in good health.

The chain employs TRBV28 and TRBJ2-7; no definite D call. The CDR3 extends over 12 amino acids. In germline, CDR1 is MDHEN, CDR2 SYDVKM. V was pared by 11 bases and J by 3 bases, with 14 bases between. The CDR3 sequence is CAGGPDNYEQYF. CDR3 coding DNA: TGTGCCGGCGGCCCCGATAACTACGAGCAGTACTTC.

The V gene is TRBV4-1, the J gene TRBJ1-2; 9 bases map to TRBD1. Unmatched junction bases numbered 10, after V lost 1 base and J lost 7 bases. The CDR3 totals 16 residues. The germline V gene has CDR1 MGHRA and CDR2 YSYEKL. As DNA, the CDR3 is TGCGCCAGCAGCCAAGGGTTCCACAGGGGGCCGGGTGGCTACACCTTC. Its translation: CASSQGFHRGPGGYTF.

V is TRBV7-2 and J is TRBJ2-3; 7 nucleotides agree with TRBD2. Losses at the gene ends were 1 base for V and 4 bases for J; bases not matched to a gene: 8. Germline assignment: CDR1 SGHTA and CDR2 FQGNSA. The CDR3 runs 16 residues. In nucleotides, the CDR3 is TGTGCCAGCAGCTTAGAACTAGCGAGACCCCCAGATACGCAGTATTTT. This codes for CASSLELARPPDTQYF.

There are a few counts of this clonotype. The rearrangement joins TRBV5-1 to TRBJ2-5, with D tentatively TRBD1 (6 bases). Germline V gene lookup returns CDR1 SGHRS and CDR2 YFSETQ. This CDR3 has 14 amino acids. V was shortened by 3 bases and J by 1 base, with 10 bases between the two germline ends. CDR3 sequence (DNA): TGCGCCAGCAGCTCAGGGGAGCCCCAAGAGACCCAGTACTTC. Encoded protein: CASSSGEPQETQYF.

The chain links TRBV12-3 or TRBV12-4 to TRBJ2-5; 7 bases match TRBD1. The DNA end favors TRBJ2-1, so the J call may be wrong. This CDR3 is 14 amino acids long. This CDR3 is CASSLRGLQETQFF. The CDR3 bases are TGTGCCAGCAGTTTGAGGGGGCTTCAAGAGACCCAGTTCTTC.

On this clonotype itself: A much larger clone lies one base from this, so it may be a read error. V gene TRBV12-3 or TRBV12-4 combines with J gene TRBJ2-3; no clear D gene. The CDR3 spans 12 residues. Trimming pared 3 bases from V and 13 bases from J, leaving 14 bases between. CDR3 sequence (DNA): TGTGCCAGCAGTTTGTGGCGGTCAACGGAGTATTTT. This translates into CASSLWRSTEYF.

This clonotype was recorded a few times. The chain joins TRBV2 to TRBJ2-5, with D unresolved. The CDR3 runs to 11 residues. Trimming pared 3 bases from V and 9 bases from J, leaving 8 bases between. The germline V gene has CDR1 SNHLY and CDR2 FYNNEI. CDR3 in amino acids: CASSERSAQYF. CDR3 in DNA: TGTGCCAGCAGTGAGAGGAGTGCCCAGTACTTC.

CDR3 bases: TGTGCCATCAGGCGGGGGGGCCCCACAGATACGCAGTATTTT. Translation gives CAIRRGGPTDTQYF. The gene calls are TRBV10-3 and TRBJ2-3; 9 nucleotides match TRBD2. The germline V gene has CDR1 ENHRY and CDR2 SYGVKD. Trimming took 6 bases from V and 2 from J; bases not matched to a gene: 3. The CDR3 runs to 14 residues.

This clonotype was detected only a few times. The chain combines TRBV28 with TRBJ2-5; D call uncertain. Germline CDR1 and CDR2: MDHEN and SYDVKM. V lost 3 bases to trimming and J lost 2 bases, with 13 bases between them. The CDR3 spans 15 residues. CDR3 DNA sequence: TGTGCCAGCAGTTTCGGGCAGGCCCTACAAGAGACCCAGTACTTC. Residues: CASSFGQALQETQYF.

This clonotype has only a few counts. V is TRBV15 and J is TRBJ1-5; no clear D. V was cut by 0 bases and J by 4 bases, with 7 bases left in between. CDR3 length: 14 residues. Germline CDR1 is LNHNV and CDR2 is YYDKDF (reference sequence). The CDR3 reads CATSRDGENQPQHF. Here the CDR3 DNA reads TGTGCCACCAGCAGAGATGGCGAGAATCAGCCCCAGCATTTT.

This chain uses TRBV4-1 with TRBJ1-4, with 10 bases matching TRBD1. With V trimmed by 0 bases and J by 11 bases, 12 bases remained unmatched. This CDR3 is built from 17 residues. The germline CDR1 and CDR2 sequences are MGHRA and YSYEKL. The CDR3 bases are TGCGCCAGCAGCCAAGATTCGGGGACAGGGGCATCGTCGAAACTGTTTTTT. Residues: CASSQDSGTGASSKLFF.

This chain connects TRBV6-1 to TRBJ1-2; D not certain. This CDR3 is 12 amino acids long. V shed 8 bases and J shed 4 bases, with 11 bases lying between them. In germline, CDR1 is MNHNS, CDR2 SASEGT. This chain's CDR3 is CASGGVAYGYTF. CDR3 coding DNA: TGTGCCAGCGGCGGGGTTGCCTATGGCTACACCTTC.

The chain has TRBV6-6 and TRBJ1-6; maybe TRBD1 (5 bases). The CDR3 length is 17 residues. The V gene lost 2 bases and the J gene lost 2 bases, with 13 bases spanning the gap. Germline V CDR1 and CDR2: MNHNY, SVGAGI (reference sequence). The CDR3 is CASSYPHAGTYNSPLHF. The DNA of the CDR3 is TGTGCCAGCAGTTACCCTCATGCAGGGACCTATAATTCACCCCTCCACTTT.

This clonotype was counted ten times or more. The chain carries TRBV6-5 and TRBJ1-4; TRBD1 is a possible D gene (5 bases). With 6 bases removed from V and 4 bases from J, the gap between germline ends came to 15 bases. Germline loops: CDR1 MNHEY, CDR2 SVGAGI. The CDR3 contains 15 residues. The DNA of the CDR3 is TGTGCCAGCAGCCCGGCAGGGTCGAGTAATGAAAAACTGTTTTTT. Translating gives CASSPAGSSNEKLFF.

Only a few counts were recorded for this clonotype. The CDR3 here is CASSEEASGRQYF. CDR3 bases: TGTGCCAGCAGTGAAGAGGCTAGCGGGAGGCAGTATTTT. The chain recombines TRBV6-1 with TRBJ2-3; 10 bases match TRBD2. The CDR3 consists of 13 residues. V lost 1 base, J lost 11 bases, and 3 bases stayed unmatched. The V gene's germline CDR1 is MNHNS and CDR2 SASEGT.

As concerns this clonotype: This may be a read error, as it is one base from a much larger clone. This chain connects TRBV29-1 to TRBJ1-2; tentative D call: TRBD1 (6 bases). Per the germline V gene, CDR1 is SQVTM and CDR2 is ANQGSEA. The CDR3 length is 13 residues. CDR3 amino acids: CSVGPTGPYGHTF. The CDR3, as DNA: TGCAGCGTTGGACCGACAGGCCCCTATGGCCACACCTTC.

This clonotype was seen a few times. The chain recombines TRBV7-6 with TRBJ1-1; no firm D call. The V and J ends lost 2 bases and 4 bases respectively, with 11 bases between them. Per the germline V gene, CDR1 is SGHVS and CDR2 is FNYEAQ. The CDR3 length is 14 residues. This CDR3 reads CASSLRAGSTEAFF. DNA of the CDR3: TGTGCCAGCAGCTTAAGGGCCGGGAGCACTGAAGCTTTCTTT.

This clonotype was detected only a few times. This chain uses TRBV29-1 with TRBJ2-1; D call uncertain. V lost 5 bases and J 4 bases, leaving 6 bases between the germline ends. The CDR3 has 11 residues. Germline V gene data show CDR1 as SQVTM and CDR2 as ANQGSEA. Written as DNA, the CDR3 is TGCAGCGTTTCCCCGTACAATGAGCAGTTCTTC. It translates to CSVSPYNEQFF.

A few counts support this clonotype. This sequence joins TRBV27 and TRBJ2-7, with TRBD2 identical over 9 bases. Per germline, CDR1 MNHEY and CDR2 SMNVEV (reference sequence). The CDR3 runs to 15 residues. V was clipped by 5 bases and J by 2 bases; unmatched bases: 7. CDR3 residues: CASSLPGLAAYEQYF. The DNA of the CDR3 is TGTGCCAGCAGTCTTCCGGGACTAGCAGCCTACGAGCAGTACTTC.

The sample holds many counts of this clonotype. This rearrangement joins TRBV20-1 to TRBJ2-7; possible D gene TRBD2, 5 bases. The length of the CDR3 is 18 residues. Germline loops: CDR1 DFQATT, CDR2 SNEGSKA (reference sequence). V dropped 3 bases and J dropped 1 base, with 25 bases sitting between them. The CDR3 DNA follows: TGCAGTGCTAGTTCCCCTTATATCCCTAGCAGAGGTTCCTACGAGCAGTACTTC. Amino acid sequence: CSASSPYIPSRGSYEQYF.

This clonotype was counted between two and nine times. The J gene is TRBJ2-5, the V gene TRBV28, with 8 bases aligning to TRBD1. The CDR3 has 16 residues. Germline CDR1 reads MDHEN; CDR2 reads SYDVKM. V lost 4 bases to trimming and J lost 8 bases; unmatched junction nucleotides: 15. The CDR3 here is CASSSHTRGPWKTQYF. Here the CDR3 DNA reads TGTGCCAGCAGTTCTCATACCAGGGGGCCCTGGAAAACCCAGTACTTC.

The CDR3 here is CASTIWTVTGELFF. CDR3 in DNA: TGCGCCAGCACCATTTGGACAGTCACCGGGGAGCTGTTTTTT. The chain uses TRBV5-1 and TRBJ2-2; tentatively, D is TRBD1 (6 bases). The V gene's germline CDR1 is SGHRS and CDR2 YFSETQ. Trimming took 6 bases from V and 4 from J, leaving 13 bases between them. This CDR3 region has 14 residues. Full variable domain (rest looked up from reference TRBV5-1 and TRBJ2-2): KAGVTQTPRYLIKTRGQQVTLSCSPISGHRSVSWYQQTPGQGLQFLFEYFSETQRNKGNFPGRFSGRQFSNSRSEMNVSTLELGDSALYLCASTIWTVTGELFFGEGSRLTVL.

On this clonotype: One end of the junction does not line up with germline, which may come from a read error. The chain carries TRBV4-1 and TRBJ2-7; the D gene is possibly TRBD1 (6 bases). The CDR3 length is 15 residues. Germline V CDR1 and CDR2: MGHRA, YSYEKL. Here the CDR3 DNA reads TGCGCCAACAGCCAACCGGGACAAAATAACAATGAGCAGTACTTC. Translated: CANSQPGQNNNEQYF.

The rearrangement joins TRBV6-2 or TRBV6-3 to TRBJ2-3; 10 nucleotides match TRBD2. Losses at the gene ends were 7 bases for V and 7 bases for J; bases not matched to a gene: 8. The germline CDR1 and CDR2 sequences are MNHEY and SVGEGT. CDR3 length equals 14 residues. DNA for the CDR3: TGTGCCAGCACCCTCGGGGGACTAGCGAATACGCAGTATTTT. Translating gives CASTLGGLANTQYF.

This clonotype appeared a few times. The chain is built from TRBV11-3 and TRBJ2-5; tentatively, D is TRBD2 (6 bases). Trimming left V 5 bases short and J 5 bases short, with 18 bases between. Germline V gene data show CDR1 as SGHNT and CDR2 as YENEEA. CDR3 length: 15 amino acids. CDR3 loop: CASSPGFLAVETQYF. The DNA for the CDR3 is TGTGCCAGCAGCCCCGGGTTTTTAGCGGTTGAGACCCAGTACTTC.